The entry below gives a single T cell receptor beta chain sequence along with its context. This specimen belongs to a study of T cell changes during pregnancy in multiple sclerosis. Some clones are missing from TCRdb's copy, which holds only in-frame ones; the method was immunoSEQ multiplex PCR. The table lists tens of thousands of clones, approximately 92% of them singletons, with approximately 1.4% in the top ten. This CDR3 region has 15 residues. CDR1 is MDHEN, CDR2 SYDVKM, per germline. V trimming: 5 bases; J trimming: 8 bases; junction bases outside the gene matches: 11. The rearrangement joins TRBV28 to TRBJ1-4, with 7 bases fitting TRBD1. Sequenced here: peripheral blood, sampled in the first trimester of pregnancy. The source is a female donor with multiple sclerosis, enrolled in a pregnancy study. The CDR3 nucleotides are TGTGCCAGCAGTCCGGGACAGCACCGAGGGGAAAAACTGTTTTTT. It is translated as CASSPGQHRGEKLFF.